This TCR beta chain is drawn from a study of T cells after yellow fever vaccination. General observations from the study: Boosting was followed by the reappearance of most primary-vaccination clones (roughly 96% CD4, about 88% CD8). FACS-sorted repertoires could contain abundant clonotypes contaminating from the bulk population.

CDR3 length equals 16 residues. Germline CDR1 reads MGHRA; CDR2 reads YSYEKL. V lost 5 bases and J lost 10; bases outside the gene matches: 12. This clonotype was counted between two and nine times. Antigen specificity is unknown. Universal primer sites and UMIs were introduced during 5'RACE template-switching synthesis of TCR cDNA. MiXCR, applied by TCRdb to the 5' RACE reads, yields one record per CDR3 protein. The sample includes approximately 300,000 distinct CDR3 sequences, 8.7% seen only once; the top ten take roughly 18%. The source is a man aged 18 to 29 who received the YFV17D yellow fever vaccine. This sample comprised PBMCs, obtained on the day of the first yellow fever vaccination. The chain has TRBV4-1 and TRBJ2-1, with TRBD1 matching over 12 bases. CDR3: CASSTGGQGASKEQFF. The CDR3 DNA reads as TGCGCCAGCAGCACCGGGGGACAGGGGGCATCAAAGGAGCAGTTCTTC.